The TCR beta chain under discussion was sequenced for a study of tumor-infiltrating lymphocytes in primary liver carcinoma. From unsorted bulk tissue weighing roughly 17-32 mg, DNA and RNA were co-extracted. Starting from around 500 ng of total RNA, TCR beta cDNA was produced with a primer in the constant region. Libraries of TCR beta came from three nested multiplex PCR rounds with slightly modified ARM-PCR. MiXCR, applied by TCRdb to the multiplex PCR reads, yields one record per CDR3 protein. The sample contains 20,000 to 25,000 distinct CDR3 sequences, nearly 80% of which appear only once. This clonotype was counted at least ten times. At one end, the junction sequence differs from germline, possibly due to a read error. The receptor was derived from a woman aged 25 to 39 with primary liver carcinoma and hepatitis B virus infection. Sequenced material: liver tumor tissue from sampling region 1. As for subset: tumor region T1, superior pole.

The chain's CDR3 is CDSSLTHGQGYRGEQFF. The CDR3 nucleotides read TGTGACAGCAGCTTAACCCACGGACAGGGGTACAGGGGTGAGCAGTTCTTC. The chain employs TRBV11-2 and TRBJ2-1; TRBD1 aligns across 9 bases. This CDR3 has 17 amino acids. The germline V gene encodes CDR1 SGHAT and CDR2 FQNNGV. Drawing the rest from reference TRBV11-2 and TRBJ2-1, the complete variable domain is EAGVAQSPRYKIIEKRQSVAFWCNPISGHATLYWYQQILGQGPKLLIQFQNNGVVDDSQLPKDRFSAERLKGVDSTLKIQPAKLEDSAVYLCDSSLTHGQGYRGEQFFGPGTRLTVL.